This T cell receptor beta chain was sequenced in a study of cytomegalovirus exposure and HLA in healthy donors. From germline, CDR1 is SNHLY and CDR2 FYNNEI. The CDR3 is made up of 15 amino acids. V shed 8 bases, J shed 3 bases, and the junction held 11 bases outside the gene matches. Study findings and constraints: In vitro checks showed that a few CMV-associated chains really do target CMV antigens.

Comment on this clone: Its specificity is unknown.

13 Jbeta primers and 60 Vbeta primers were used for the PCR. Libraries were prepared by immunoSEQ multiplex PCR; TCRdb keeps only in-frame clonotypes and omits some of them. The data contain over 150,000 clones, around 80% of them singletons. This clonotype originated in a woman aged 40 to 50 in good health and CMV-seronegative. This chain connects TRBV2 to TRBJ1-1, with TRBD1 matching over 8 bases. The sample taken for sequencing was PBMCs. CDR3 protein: CASGLTGGGHTEAFF. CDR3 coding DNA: TGTGCCAGCGGCCTCACAGGGGGGGGACACACTGAAGCTTTCTTT.